This entry is about one T cell receptor (beta chain). Antigen unknown. The CDR3 contains 15 residues. Per the germline V gene, CDR1 is SGDLS and CDR2 is YYNGEE. Trimming removed 4 bases from V and 2 bases from J, with 13 bases in between. Sample time point: cycle 4 day 1 (C4D1), after around six weeks of nivolumab. Brentuximab vedotin exposure varied among the patients, all of whom had relapsed after autologous stem cell transplantation. The patients, who had relapsed/refractory classical Hodgkin lymphoma, achieved best responses of complete response, partial response or progressive disease. Repertoires were generated with immunoSEQ multiplex PCR, while TCRdb's copy carries only in-frame clones and drops some. The sample lists some 90,000 clones; approximately 78% were seen once. The sample comes from a study of PD-1 blockade in classical Hodgkin lymphoma. Study-wide results and limits: Repertoires differed for reasons still undefined, possibly disease activity or prior therapy. Those achieving complete response showed baseline diversity like newly diagnosed patients.

The sequence was obtained from a human donor with classical Hodgkin lymphoma. Sequenced here: peripheral blood mononuclear cells (PBMCs), sampled before the fourth cycle of nivolumab. This chain uses TRBV9 with TRBJ1-3; perhaps TRBD1 as D (6 bases). In nucleotides, the CDR3 is TGTGCCAGCAGCTGGAGGGGGGGAACTGGAAACACCATATATTTT. Translating gives CASSWRGGTGNTIYF.